The clone carrying this TCR beta chain was seen once. Libraries were prepared by immunoSEQ multiplex PCR; TCRdb keeps only in-frame clonotypes and omits some of them. The sample consists of about 410,000 clones, approximately 90% of them appearing once. Germline V gives CDR1 SGHRS, CDR2 YFSETQ. V gave up 1 base and J gave up 10 bases, with 15 bases separating them. The CDR3 is made up of 15 amino acids. This sample is part of a study of blood T cell repertoires in COVID-19. At the level of the study: The United States, Italy and Spain provided the acute and convalescent COVID-19 samples.

Sequenced input: peripheral blood. The genes are TRBV5-1 and TRBJ1-6; D not resolved. The origin of this receptor is a woman aged 25 to 39 with active or convalescent COVID-19. The CDR3 loop is CASSLNDPAESPLHF. CDR3 nucleotides: TGCGCCAGCAGCTTGAATGACCCAGCGGAATCACCCCTCCACTTT.